A single sample gave rise to the 16 T cell receptor beta chains below, sequenced in a study of T cell repertoires in cytomegalovirus infection. These receptors are not linked to any known antigen. In TCRdb, the reads were re-called with MiXCR into one record per CDR3 protein. The table includes 50,000 to 65,000 distinct CDR3 sequences, about 18% detected once. Material: CD8+ T cells from cultured PBMCs, obtained from culture after CMV antigen stimulation. The source is a human donor in good health (CMV status not recorded). Some clones in this sample may be carry-over from other donors' samples.

This clonotype was observed at least ten times. This chain joins TRBV7-2 and TRBJ1-2, with D hard to call. The CDR3 sequence is 15 residues long. The V end was cut by 5 bases, the J end by 4 bases, with 17 bases between. Germline V lookup: CDR1 SGHTA, CDR2 FQGNSA. CDR3 coding DNA: TGTGCCAGCAGCCCACCCTCCTCCGGTGTCTATGGCTACACCTTC. This gives the protein CASSPPSSGVYGYTF.

This clonotype was observed a handful of times. The chain links TRBV4-3 to TRBJ2-1; 9 bases match TRBD2. The junction had 3 bases not matched to a gene; V was cut back by 0 bases and J by 6 bases. This CDR3 spans 15 amino acids. Germline loops: CDR1 LGHNA, CDR2 YSLEER. The CDR3 DNA follows: TGCGCCAGCAGCCAAGATACGCGGGAGGGCAATGAGCAGTTCTTC. As protein: CASSQDTREGNEQFF.

The table lists this clonotype with a few counts. This chain connects TRBV7-2 to TRBJ1-2; no reliable D call. The V gene's germline CDR1 is SGHTA and CDR2 FQGNSA. The CDR3 length is 13 residues. V was shortened by 1 base and J by 0 bases, with 3 bases between the two germline ends. CDR3 nucleotides: TGTGCCAGCAGCTTAGGACCTAACTATGGCTACACCTTC. Protein sequence: CASSLGPNYGYTF.

CDR3 DNA sequence: TGTGCCATCAGTGAGTCATGGACAGGGGATCGGCACATTCAGTACTTC. Its translation: CAISESWTGDRHIQYF. This chain joins TRBV10-3 and TRBJ2-4, with 9 bases fitting TRBD1. This CDR3 has 16 amino acids. V dropped 0 bases and J dropped 8; count of bases not matched to a gene: 8. Germline V gene sequence: CDR1 ENHRY, CDR2 SYGVKD.

This clonotype has only a few counts. The V gene is TRBV11-2, the J gene TRBJ2-3; tentatively, D is TRBD1 (5 bases). The CDR3 is 14 amino acids. Germline CDR1 SGHAT, CDR2 FQNNGV. Trimming stripped 0 bases from V and 4 bases from J, with 8 bases between. Here the CDR3 reads CASSLDSRADTQYF. CDR3 nucleotide sequence: TGTGCCAGCAGCTTAGATTCCAGGGCAGATACGCAGTATTTT.

The chain employs TRBV7-6 and TRBJ1-5; D gene uncertain. Trimming pared 5 bases from V and 2 bases from J, leaving 13 bases between. CDR1 SGHVS and CDR2 FNYEAQ come from the germline V gene. The CDR3 is 15 residues long. The CDR3 nucleotides read TGTGCCAGCAGCCCCGGGAGGCTAGGCAATCAGCCCCAGCATTTT. It is translated as CASSPGRLGNQPQHF.

Here the CDR3 reads CASSSPRAGGNQPQHF. For the CDR3, the DNA is TGTGCCAGCAGTTCCCCTCGGGCAGGGGGCAATCAGCCCCAGCATTTT. The rearrangement uses TRBV6-5 and TRBJ1-5, with a possible D match to TRBD1 (6 bases). The V end lost 4 bases, the J end lost 2 bases, and 15 bases lay between the germline ends. The CDR3 is made up of 16 amino acids. Germline loops: CDR1 MNHEY, CDR2 SVGAGI.

V gene TRBV7-9 combines with J gene TRBJ1-6, with a tentative D call TRBD1 (5 bases). CDR1 SEHNR and CDR2 FQNEAQ come from the germline V gene (reference sequence). The CDR3 contains 12 residues. The V gene lost 2 bases and the J gene lost 10 bases, with 6 bases spanning the gap. CDR3 sequence: CASSLRGSPLHF. The CDR3 region has the DNA TGTGCCAGCAGCTTAAGGGGATCACCCCTCCACTTT.

This clonotype was seen more than once but under ten times. The chain is built from TRBV6-2 or TRBV6-3 and TRBJ2-7, with TRBD2 identical over 10 bases. Trimming cost V 2 bases and J 4 bases; bases outside gene matches: 5. This CDR3 region has 15 residues. CDR1 and CDR2 (germline): MNHEY, SVGEGT. The CDR3 DNA follows: TGTGCCAGCAGTTACGGTCCAGCGGGAGGGTACGAGCAGTACTTC. Translating it yields CASSYGPAGGYEQYF.

This clonotype appeared a few times. The V and J genes are TRBV6-1 and TRBJ1-1; D possibly corresponds to TRBD1 (6 bases). V dropped 5 bases and J dropped 5 bases, with 15 bases sitting between them. This CDR3 has 14 amino acids. Per germline, CDR1 MNHNS and CDR2 SASEGT. This CDR3 is CASSYDPGVTEAFF. CDR3 DNA sequence: TGTGCCAGCAGTTACGATCCAGGGGTGACTGAAGCTTTCTTT.

This clonotype was observed a handful of times. The J gene is TRBJ2-2, the V gene TRBV19; D is ambiguous. V lost 7 bases and J lost 6, with 3 bases in between. Germline-derived CDR1 and CDR2 are LNHDA and SQIVND (reference sequence). The CDR3 loop spans 10 amino acids. The CDR3 protein is CASKSGELFF. The CDR3 DNA reads TGTGCCAGTAAATCCGGGGAGCTGTTTTTT.

This clonotype was counted between two and nine times. This sequence joins TRBV14 and TRBJ1-1; 8 bases agree with TRBD1. The length of the CDR3 is 15 residues. V shed 4 bases, J shed 5 bases, and the junction held 9 bases outside the gene matches. CDR1 and CDR2 (germline): SGHDN, FVKESK. The CDR3 reads CASSLTGTGRTEAFF. The CDR3 DNA is TGTGCCAGCAGCCTAACCGGGACAGGTAGAACTGAAGCTTTCTTT.

This clonotype was detected ten times or more. This sequence joins TRBV5-4 and TRBJ2-5; no clear D gene. CDR1 is SGHNT, CDR2 YYREEE, per germline (reference sequence). Trimming stripped 1 base from V and 4 bases from J, with 2 bases between. CDR3 length: 11 amino acids. CDR3 amino acids: CASSLLETQYF. The CDR3, as DNA: TGTGCCAGCAGCTTGTTAGAGACCCAGTACTTC. Supplemented by reference TRBV5-4 and TRBJ2-5, the full variable domain reads ETGVTQSPTHLIKTRGQQVTLRCSSQSGHNTVSWYQQALGQGPQFIFQYYREEENGRGNFPPRFSGLQFPNYSSELNVNALELDDSALYLCASSLLETQYFGPGTRLLVL.

The chain recombines TRBV6-5 with TRBJ2-7; D may be TRBD1 (6 bases). From germline, CDR1 is MNHEY and CDR2 SVGAGI. The ends were cut back, 0 bases at V and 4 bases at J, with 10 bases in the middle. This CDR3 is 14 amino acids long. CDR3 amino acids: CASSYSAGAYEQYF. The CDR3 region has the DNA TGTGCCAGCAGTTACTCGGCAGGGGCTTACGAGCAGTACTTC.

This chain connects TRBV7-9 to TRBJ2-2, with D hard to call. Trimming removed 7 bases at V and 5 bases at J, with 20 bases between. The CDR3 consists of 16 residues. Germline V gives CDR1 SEHNR, CDR2 FQNEAQ (reference sequence). CDR3 nucleotides: TGTGCCAGCACCCTTTTGTCCGGGCGAAAGACCGGGGAGCTGTTTTTT. This encodes CASTLLSGRKTGELFF.

This clonotype was seen just once. CDR3 region: CASSSTGGRDEKLFF. The CDR3 nucleotides read TGTGCCAGCAGCTCGACAGGGGGCCGGGATGAAAAACTGTTTTTT. The chain uses TRBV7-2 and TRBJ1-4; 10 positions match TRBD1. V trimming: 4 bases; J trimming: 6 bases; junction bases outside the gene matches: 5. This CDR3 spans 15 amino acids. The germline CDR1 and CDR2 sequences are SGHTA and FQGNSA.